The next 11 T cell receptor beta chains were all read from a single sample in a study of cytomegalovirus exposure and HLA in healthy donors. With 60 Vbeta and 13 Jbeta primers, the PCR was carried out. TCRdb keeps only in-frame clones here, not all; method: immunoSEQ multiplex PCR. The table counts 40,000 or so clones; roughly 8% lies in the top ten. Sequencing input: PBMCs. The receptor set was obtained from a male donor in good health and CMV-seronegative.

The CDR3 coding sequence is TGTGCCAGTAGGGCGTGGCGGAGTAGCACAGATACGCAGTATTTT. Translated, it gives CASRAWRSSTDTQYF. The V and J genes are TRBV19 and TRBJ2-3, with unresolved D. The CDR3 runs to 15 residues. V was cut by 6 bases and J by 0 bases, with 13 bases left in between. CDR1 and CDR2 (germline): LNHDA, SQIVND (reference sequence). The full variable domain, with the rest looked up from reference TRBV19 and TRBJ2-3, is DGGITQSPKYLFRKEGQNVTLSCEQNLNHDAMYWYRQDPGQGLRLIYYSQIVNDFQKGDIAEGYSVSREKKESFPLTVTSAQKNPTAFYLCASRAWRSSTDTQYFGPGTRLTVL.

The V call is TRBV7-9, the J call TRBJ2-3; D is possibly TRBD2 (6 bases). V was trimmed by 4 bases and J by 2 bases, leaving 19 bases between them. Germline V lookup: CDR1 SEHNR, CDR2 FQNEAQ (reference sequence). CDR3 size: 17 residues. The CDR3 DNA reads as TGTGCCAGCAGCTCCGTTCCCGGGAGACCCAACACAGATACGCAGTATTTT. Its translation is CASSSVPGRPNTDTQYF. Filled out from reference TRBV7-9 and TRBJ2-3, the complete variable domain reads DTGVSQNPRHKITKRGQNVTFRCDPISEHNRLYWYRQTLGQGPEFLTYFQNEAQLEKSRLLSDRFSAERPKGSFSTLEIQRTEQGDSAMYLCASSSVPGRPNTDTQYFGPGTRLTVL.

CDR3 sequence reads: CSVLRQGQETQYF. The DNA for the CDR3 is TGCAGCGTTCTCCGACAGGGACAAGAGACCCAGTACTTC. This chain joins TRBV29-1 and TRBJ2-5, with 7 bases matching TRBD1. V lost 5 bases to trimming and J lost 2 bases; unmatched junction nucleotides: 5. Germline CDR1 and CDR2: SQVTM and ANQGSEA. The length of the CDR3 is 13 residues.

The chain carries TRBV10-3 and TRBJ2-1; 9 nucleotides line up with TRBD2. Germline CDR1 is ENHRY and CDR2 is SYGVKD. CDR3 length: 15 residues. J was trimmed by 5 bases and V by 6 bases; bases with no gene match: 8. CDR3 amino acids: CAIRDPGLANNEQFF. CDR3 in DNA: TGTGCCATCAGGGATCCGGGACTAGCAAACAATGAGCAGTTCTTC.

This chain connects TRBV7-9 to TRBJ2-6; the D gene is possibly TRBD1 (5 bases). The CDR3 has 14 residues. Germline V gene lookup returns CDR1 SEHNR and CDR2 FQNEAQ (reference sequence). Trimming shortened V by 5 bases and J by 2 bases, and 7 bases separated the two germline ends. DNA of the CDR3: TGTGCCAGCAGCGAACAGGCTGGGGCCAACGTCCTGACTTTC. Translation: CASSEQAGANVLTF.

J is TRBJ1-5 and V is TRBV5-6; D remains unclear. There are 14 residues in the CDR3. Trimming removed 0 bases at V and 2 bases at J, with 6 bases between. Per germline, CDR1 SGHDT and CDR2 YYEEEE. CDR3 protein: CASSLDRGNQPQHF. For the CDR3, the DNA is TGTGCCAGCAGCTTGGACCGGGGCAATCAGCCCCAGCATTTT.

The chain couples TRBV2 to TRBJ1-2; no clear D gene. V lost 6 bases and J 2 bases, leaving 7 bases between the germline ends. Germline V gene sequence: CDR1 SNHLY, CDR2 FYNNEI. The CDR3 length is 12 residues. The CDR3 DNA reads as TGTGCCAGCAGCACAGAAAACTATGGCTACACCTTC. Translation gives CASSTENYGYTF. The complete variable domain, with remaining parts taken from reference TRBV2 and TRBJ1-2, reads EPEVTQTPSHQVTQMGQEVILRCVPISNHLYFYWYRQILGQKVEFLVSFYNNEISEKSEIFDDQFSVERPDGSNFTLKIRSTKLEDSAMYFCASSTENYGYTFGSGTRLTVV.

The chain is built from TRBV19 and TRBJ1-1; 7 nucleotides match TRBD1. V dropped 9 bases and J dropped 10; count of bases not matched to a gene: 8. The CDR3 has 11 residues. Germline V CDR1 and CDR2: LNHDA, SQIVND (reference sequence). As DNA, the CDR3 is TGTGCCAGCAGTCAGGGGGGCGCAGCTTTCTTT. Translating gives CASSQGGAAFF.

The chain combines TRBV6-1 with TRBJ2-1, with 7 bases lining up with TRBD1. J was trimmed by 5 bases and V by 3 bases; bases with no gene match: 7. This CDR3 is 15 amino acids long. Germline assignment: CDR1 MNHNS and CDR2 SASEGT. The CDR3 bases are TGTGCCAGCAGTGAGGTGACAGGGTCCGACAATGAGCAGTTCTTC. Its translation is CASSEVTGSDNEQFF.

The chain uses TRBV7-9 and TRBJ2-3; 8 nucleotides match TRBD1. Germline CDR1 SEHNR, CDR2 FQNEAQ (reference sequence). CDR3 length: 15 amino acids. V dropped 5 bases and J dropped 3; count of bases not matched to a gene: 7. The CDR3: CASSTTGGRTDTQYF. The CDR3 DNA reads TGTGCCAGCAGCACCACAGGGGGAAGGACAGATACGCAGTATTTT.

The chain recombines TRBV19 with TRBJ2-7; tentatively, D is TRBD1 (5 bases). V shed 3 bases and J shed 4 bases, with 7 bases lying between them. Germline CDR1 reads LNHDA; CDR2 reads SQIVND (reference sequence). The CDR3 loop spans 12 amino acids. This chain's CDR3 is CASSMTEYEQYF. CDR3 nucleotide sequence: TGTGCCAGTAGTATGACAGAATACGAGCAGTACTTC. Full variable domain (rest looked up from reference TRBV19 and TRBJ2-7): DGGITQSPKYLFRKEGQNVTLSCEQNLNHDAMYWYRQDPGQGLRLIYYSQIVNDFQKGDIAEGYSVSREKKESFPLTVTSAQKNPTAFYLCASSMTEYEQYFGPGTRLTVT.